Below, 32 T cell receptor beta chains from the same sample are listed, as sequenced in a study of OX40 agonist ivuxolimab in advanced cancers. Clones were sequenced by immunoSEQ multiplex PCR, and TCRdb holds only the in-frame ones, with some missing. Of about 79,000 clones listed, 91% are singletons. The starting material was CD4+ or CD8+ T cells sorted from blood, obtained in a trial of the OX40 agonist ivuxolimab. The receptors originated from an adult with an advanced solid tumor such as melanoma, head and neck, liver or kidney cancer.

V gene TRBV6-6 combines with J gene TRBJ2-7; D ambiguous. This CDR3 has 11 amino acids. Trimming took off 3 bases at V and 4 bases at J, with 4 bases between the two ends. Germline values: CDR1 MNHNY, CDR2 SVGAGI (reference sequence). The CDR3, as DNA: TGTGCCAGCAGTTATTTATACGAGCAGTACTTC. Translating gives CASSYLYEQYF.

This chain uses TRBV6-5 with TRBJ2-7, with 8 bases fitting TRBD2. This CDR3 comprises 16 residues. The V gene end was trimmed by 0 bases and the J gene end by 3 bases; junction bases not matched to a gene: 7. Germline V gene lookup returns CDR1 MNHEY and CDR2 SVGAGI. This CDR3 is CASSYSSRGRIYEQYF. CDR3 in DNA: TGTGCCAGCAGTTACTCGAGTCGCGGGAGGATCTACGAGCAGTACTTC.

This sequence joins TRBV11-3 and TRBJ2-3; D is unclear. CDR1 is SGHNT and CDR2 is YENEEA in the germline V gene. The CDR3 extends over 13 amino acids. Between the trimmed V and J ends, which lost 5 bases and 0 bases, there was a span of 6 bases. CDR3 nucleotides: TGTGCCAGCAGCGAGGCTAGCACAGATACGCAGTATTTT. Its translation: CASSEASTDTQYF.

The chain combines TRBV28 with TRBJ2-3; D unclear. The CDR3 consists of 12 residues. V gave up 7 bases and J gave up 6 bases, with 11 bases separating them. Germline values: CDR1 MDHEN, CDR2 SYDVKM. Here the CDR3 DNA reads TGTGCCAGCACCACGACTCCCGATACGCAGTATTTT. It yields the protein CASTTTPDTQYF.

CDR3 in DNA: TGTGCCAGCAGCCCTACTAGCGGGTCTTACAATGAGCAGTTCTTC. Translated, it gives CASSPTSGSYNEQFF. The V call is TRBV28, the J call TRBJ2-1, with 9 positions matching TRBD2. V lost 6 bases to trimming and J lost 4 bases; unmatched junction nucleotides: 7. Per germline, CDR1 MDHEN and CDR2 SYDVKM. The CDR3 length is 15 residues.

The V and J genes are TRBV9 and TRBJ2-5; D gene unclear. V was clipped by 0 bases and J by 4 bases, with 4 bases between them. The CDR3 has 12 residues. Germline loops: CDR1 SGDLS, CDR2 YYNGEE. The CDR3 region is CASSVVGETQYF. DNA for the CDR3: TGTGCCAGCAGCGTAGTAGGAGAGACCCAGTACTTC.

The chain has TRBV25-1 and TRBJ2-1, with 12 bases lining up with TRBD1. The germline CDR1 and CDR2 sequences are MGHDK and SYGVNS. CDR3 length: 16 residues. Unmatched junction bases numbered 10, after V lost 4 bases and J lost 9 bases. CDR3 bases: TGTGCCAGCAGTGTACCCCCGGGACAGGGGGCTAGTGAGCAGTTCTTC. This gives the protein CASSVPPGQGASEQFF.

This clone was seen only once. The chain joins TRBV19 to TRBJ1-4; possibly TRBD1 for D (5 bases). There are 18 residues in the CDR3. Germline CDR1 reads LNHDA; CDR2 reads SQIVND (reference sequence). Trimming took 6 bases from V and 7 from J, leaving 27 bases between them. CDR3 nucleotides: TGTGCCAGTAGCCCACCGGGGCCGGAGGAGAGGATGGGTGAAAAACTGTTTTTT. Translated, it gives CASSPPGPEERMGEKLFF.

This chain connects TRBV7-2 to TRBJ1-1; D unresolved. The CDR3 is made up of 14 amino acids. Trimming pared 1 base from V and 0 bases from J, leaving 6 bases between. Germline values: CDR1 SGHTA, CDR2 FQGNSA. CDR3 nucleotides: TGTGCCAGCAGCTTAGTCACGCTGAACACTGAAGCTTTCTTT. Protein product: CASSLVTLNTEAFF.

This chain connects TRBV2 to TRBJ1-5; 8 bases fit TRBD1. CDR3 length: 17 residues. Trimming at V came to 8 bases and at J to 1 base, leaving 13 bases not matched to a gene. Per the germline V gene, CDR1 is SNHLY and CDR2 is FYNNEI. CDR3 in DNA: TGTGCCAGCCAGCTGAGGACAGGGTCAAGGAGCAATCAGCCCCAGCATTTT. It codes for CASQLRTGSRSNQPQHF. The full variable domain, its missing parts supplied by reference TRBV2 and TRBJ1-5, is EPEVTQTPSHQVTQMGQEVILRCVPISNHLYFYWYRQILGQKVEFLVSFYNNEISEKSEIFDDQFSVERPDGSNFTLKIRSTKLEDSAMYFCASQLRTGSRSNQPQHFGDGTRLSIL.

The chain recombines TRBV11-2 with TRBJ2-3; D remains ambiguous. In germline, CDR1 is SGHAT, CDR2 FQNNGV. CDR3 length: 15 residues. Trimming stripped 3 bases from V and 3 bases from J, with 13 bases between. In DNA, the CDR3 is TGTGCCAGCAGCTTGGGTAACGGCAAGACAGATACGCAGTATTTT. It yields the protein CASSLGNGKTDTQYF.

This chain connects TRBV5-1 to TRBJ1-3; 9 bases match TRBD1. This CDR3 comprises 16 residues. The V and J ends lost 8 bases and 0 bases, in that order; junction bases with no gene match: 9. The germline CDR1 and CDR2 sequences are SGHRS and YFSETQ. The CDR3, as DNA: TGCGCCAGTCGTACCGGGACAGGGATCTCTGGAAACACCATATATTTT. It yields the protein CASRTGTGISGNTIYF.

The rearrangement joins TRBV18 to TRBJ1-1; D call uncertain. Germline V gives CDR1 KGHSH, CDR2 LQKENI. Trimming shortened V by 6 bases and J by 4 bases, and 21 bases separated the two germline ends. The CDR3 runs to 16 residues. The CDR3 DNA follows: TGTGCCAGCTCCCCCCTCGACCTTGGTCGGGCCACTGAAGCTTTCTTT. Encoded protein: CASSPLDLGRATEAFF. Full variable domain (outside the CDR3, taken from reference TRBV18 and TRBJ1-1): NAGVMQNPRHLVRRRGQEARLRCSPMKGHSHVYWYRQLPEEGLKFMVYLQKENIIDESGMPKERFSAEFPKEGPSILRIQQVVRGDSAAYFCASSPLDLGRATEAFFGQGTRLTVV.

This chain links TRBV18 with TRBJ2-1; D tentatively reads TRBD1 or TRBD2 (5 bases each). V lost 3 bases to trimming and J lost 5 bases, with 17 bases between them. CDR3 size: 16 residues. The germline V gene has CDR1 KGHSH and CDR2 LQKENI. The CDR3 sequence: CASSPSGTLPHNEQFF. The CDR3 DNA follows: TGTGCCAGCTCACCTTCCGGGACCCTACCCCACAATGAGCAGTTCTTC.

The rearrangement uses TRBV6-5 and TRBJ1-3; maybe TRBD1 (5 bases). Germline CDR1 is MNHEY and CDR2 is SVGAGI. The CDR3 covers 15 residues. With 4 bases removed from V and 0 bases from J, the gap between germline ends came to 10 bases. In DNA form, the CDR3 reads TGTGCCAGCAGTTTCGACAGAAACTCTGGAAACACCATATATTTT. Translating gives CASSFDRNSGNTIYF.

This clone was detected only once. The genes are TRBV2 and TRBJ1-2; 7 nucleotides align to TRBD1. Looked up from germline, CDR1 is SNHLY and CDR2 is FYNNEI. V lost 5 bases, J lost 0 bases, and 3 bases stayed unmatched. The CDR3 length is 14 residues. CDR3 loop: CASSRQGANYGYTF. Written as DNA, the CDR3 is TGTGCCAGCAGTCGACAGGGAGCTAACTATGGCTACACCTTC.

This clone is a singleton in its sample. The chain recombines TRBV6-1 with TRBJ2-2, with 10 bases that match TRBD1. Losses at the gene ends were 6 bases for V and 4 bases for J; bases not matched to a gene: 5. The germline V gene encodes CDR1 MNHNS and CDR2 SASEGT. The CDR3 is made up of 15 amino acids. The CDR3: CASSRDRGSTGELFF. CDR3 DNA sequence: TGTGCCAGCAGCCGGGACAGGGGAAGCACCGGGGAGCTGTTTTTT.

This chain joins TRBV2 and TRBJ1-6; D call uncertain. The CDR3 length is 15 residues. Germline V lookup: CDR1 SNHLY, CDR2 FYNNEI. V gave up 4 bases and J gave up 7 bases, with 14 bases separating them. CDR3 in DNA: TGTGCCAGCAGTGTAAAGAGGACTCCAAATTCACCCCTCCACTTT. Translated, it gives CASSVKRTPNSPLHF.

The rearrangement links TRBV5-1 to TRBJ2-1; TRBD2 aligns across 9 bases. The germline V gene encodes CDR1 SGHRS and CDR2 YFSETQ. The trim removed 3 bases at V and 0 bases at J, leaving 16 bases unmatched. The CDR3 consists of 20 residues. CDR3 amino acids: CASSSAGIAGDLGSYNEQFF. Here the CDR3 DNA reads TGCGCCAGCAGCTCCGCTGGGATAGCGGGAGATTTGGGCTCCTACAATGAGCAGTTCTTC.

V is TRBV28 and J is TRBJ1-1; no clear D gene. The CDR3 sequence is 15 residues long. Trimming took off 2 bases at V and 6 bases at J, with 16 bases between the two ends. The germline V gene has CDR1 MDHEN and CDR2 SYDVKM. The CDR3 DNA is TGTGCCAGCAGTTTACCCGGCTCGGGAGGCGCTGAAGCTTTCTTT. Protein: CASSLPGSGGAEAFF.

This chain joins TRBV18 and TRBJ1-5; weak D call: TRBD1 (6 bases). The CDR3 consists of 15 residues. Germline V gives CDR1 KGHSH, CDR2 LQKENI. V lost 0 bases, J lost 7 bases, and 13 bases lay in between. CDR3 protein: CASSPPGGGGQPQHF. CDR3 bases: TGTGCCAGCTCACCACCGGGCGGGGGCGGACAGCCCCAGCATTTT.

The V call is TRBV2, the J call TRBJ2-1; D remains ambiguous. CDR1 SNHLY and CDR2 FYNNEI come from the germline V gene. V was clipped by 6 bases and J by 1 base, with 10 bases between them. The CDR3 has 14 amino acids. CDR3 bases: TGTGCCAGCAGGTCCTTAGTATCCTACAATGAGCAGTTCTTC. Protein sequence: CASRSLVSYNEQFF.

The rearrangement links TRBV5-4 to TRBJ2-3; 7 bases match TRBD2. With V trimmed by 4 bases and J by 4 bases, 6 bases remained unmatched. The length of the CDR3 is 14 residues. Germline V gives CDR1 SGHNT, CDR2 YYREEE (reference sequence). The CDR3 sequence is CASSLRLAADTQYF. The CDR3, as DNA: TGTGCCAGCAGCCTCAGACTAGCCGCAGATACGCAGTATTTT.

This rearrangement joins TRBV18 to TRBJ2-3; maybe TRBD1 (6 bases). V lost 3 bases to trimming and J lost 3 bases, with 10 bases between them. CDR3 length: 14 residues. Germline lookup yields CDR1 KGHSH and CDR2 LQKENI. The CDR3 nucleotides are TGTGCCAGCTCACCCGGACAGTCAACAGATACGCAGTATTTT. Amino acid sequence: CASSPGQSTDTQYF.

This clone was found a few times. The genes are TRBV28 and TRBJ1-1; the D gene is possibly TRBD1 (6 bases). Germline V gene lookup returns CDR1 MDHEN and CDR2 SYDVKM. The CDR3 length is 14 residues. Trimming left V 6 bases short and J 3 bases short, with 14 bases between. In DNA, the CDR3 is TGTGCCAGCAGAACCTCGGGGGCATACACTGAAGCTTTCTTT. Protein: CASRTSGAYTEAFF.

The rearrangement uses TRBV2 and TRBJ2-5, with D tentatively TRBD1 (6 bases). V lost 7 bases to trimming and J lost 1 base, with 10 bases between them. In germline, CDR1 is SNHLY, CDR2 FYNNEI. The CDR3 spans 13 residues. CDR3 residues: CASKRQAQETQYF. CDR3 sequence (DNA): TGTGCCAGCAAACGACAGGCCCAAGAGACCCAGTACTTC.

This chain uses TRBV19 with TRBJ1-2; D is undetermined. Trimming took off 1 base at V and 6 bases at J, with 6 bases between the two ends. The CDR3 spans 12 residues. Germline-derived CDR1 and CDR2 are LNHDA and SQIVND (reference sequence). CDR3 DNA sequence: TGTGCCAGTAGTATAGGTGGCCATGGCTACACCTTC. Translation: CASSIGGHGYTF.

A single count supports this clone. CDR3 nucleotide sequence: TGTGCCAGCAGCTTGTTTCCCCGAGGCTATGGCTACACCTTC. Translated: CASSLFPRGYGYTF. The chain has TRBV5-6 and TRBJ1-2; no clear D. The V and J ends lost 1 base and 4 bases respectively, with 11 bases between them. This CDR3 has 14 residues. From germline, CDR1 is SGHDT and CDR2 YYEEEE.

This clone appeared a single time. V gene TRBV10-3 combines with J gene TRBJ2-7; D call uncertain. Germline CDR1 is ENHRY and CDR2 is SYGVKD. The V and J ends lost 1 base and 5 bases respectively, with 12 bases between them. This CDR3 is 14 amino acids long. The CDR3 spells CAISELGSRDEQYF. The DNA for the CDR3 is TGTGCCATCAGTGAGTTGGGTTCTAGGGACGAGCAGTACTTC.

The genes are TRBV13 and TRBJ1-1; D remains ambiguous. CDR1 is PRHDT, CDR2 FYEKMQ, per germline (reference sequence). The V end was cut by 5 bases, the J end by 11 bases, with 15 bases between. This CDR3 spans 12 amino acids. The CDR3 nucleotides are TGTGCCAGCAGCGGCGGAAACGGGGAGGCTTTCTTT. As protein: CASSGGNGEAFF.

This rearrangement joins TRBV28 to TRBJ1-5; D perhaps matches TRBD1 (5 bases). Germline loops: CDR1 MDHEN, CDR2 SYDVKM. The CDR3 is made up of 14 amino acids. The V gene lost 5 bases and the J gene lost 9 bases, with 17 bases spanning the gap. The CDR3 coding sequence is TGTGCCAGCAGTCCCCCCGGGGGGAGGCGGCCCCAGCATTTT. Translation gives CASSPPGGRRPQHF.

This chain links TRBV6-5 with TRBJ1-2; D gene ambiguous. V lost 0 bases and J 2 bases, leaving 10 bases between the germline ends. The length of the CDR3 is 15 residues. The V gene's germline CDR1 is MNHEY and CDR2 SVGAGI. CDR3 coding DNA: TGTGCCAGCAGTTACTCGAGGCAGGCCAACTATGGCTACACCTTC. Translating gives CASSYSRQANYGYTF.